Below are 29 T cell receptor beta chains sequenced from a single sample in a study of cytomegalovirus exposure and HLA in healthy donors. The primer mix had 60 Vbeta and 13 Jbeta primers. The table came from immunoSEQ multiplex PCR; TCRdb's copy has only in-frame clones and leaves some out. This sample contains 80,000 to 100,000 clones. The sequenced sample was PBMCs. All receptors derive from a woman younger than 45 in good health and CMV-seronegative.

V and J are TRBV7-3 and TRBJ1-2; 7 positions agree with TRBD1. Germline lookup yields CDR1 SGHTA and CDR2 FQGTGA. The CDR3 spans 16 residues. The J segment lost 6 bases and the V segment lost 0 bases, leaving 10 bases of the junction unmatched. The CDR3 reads CASSLTQGGSVDGYTF. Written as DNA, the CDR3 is TGTGCCAGCAGCTTAACCCAAGGGGGCAGTGTCGATGGCTACACCTTC.

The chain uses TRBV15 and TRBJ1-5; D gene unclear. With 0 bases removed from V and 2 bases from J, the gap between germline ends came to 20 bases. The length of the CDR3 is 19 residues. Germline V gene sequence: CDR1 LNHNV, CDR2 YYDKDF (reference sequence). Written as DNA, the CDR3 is TGTGCCACCAGCAGAGATCTTTTGCCAGGAACGGTAGGCAATCAGCCCCAGCATTTT. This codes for CATSRDLLPGTVGNQPQHF.

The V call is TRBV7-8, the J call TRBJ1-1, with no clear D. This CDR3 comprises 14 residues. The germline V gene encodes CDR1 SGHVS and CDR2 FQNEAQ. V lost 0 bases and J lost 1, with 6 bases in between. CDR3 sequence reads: CASSLAPENTEAFF. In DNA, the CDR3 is TGTGCCAGCAGCTTAGCGCCAGAGAACACTGAAGCTTTCTTT.

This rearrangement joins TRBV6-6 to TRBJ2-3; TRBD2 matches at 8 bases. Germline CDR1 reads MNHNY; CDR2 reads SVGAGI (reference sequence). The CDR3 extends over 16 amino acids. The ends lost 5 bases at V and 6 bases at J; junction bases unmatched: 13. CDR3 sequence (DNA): TGTGCCAGCAGTCCCCTTGAGCGGGGGCGTATGGATACGCAGTATTTT. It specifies CASSPLERGRMDTQYF.

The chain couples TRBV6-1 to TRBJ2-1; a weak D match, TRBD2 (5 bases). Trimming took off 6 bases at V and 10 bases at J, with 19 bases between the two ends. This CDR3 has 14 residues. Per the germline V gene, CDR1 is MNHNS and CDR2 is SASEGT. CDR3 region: CASRGGRIWLEQFF. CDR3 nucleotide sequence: TGTGCCAGCAGGGGCGGGCGGATATGGCTAGAGCAGTTCTTC.

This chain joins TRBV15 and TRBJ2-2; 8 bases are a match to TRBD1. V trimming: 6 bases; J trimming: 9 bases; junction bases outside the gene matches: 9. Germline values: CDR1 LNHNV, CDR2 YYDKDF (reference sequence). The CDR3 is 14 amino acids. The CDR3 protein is CATRDREVGRELFF. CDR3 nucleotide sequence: TGTGCCACCAGGGACAGGGAGGTCGGTAGGGAGCTGTTTTTT. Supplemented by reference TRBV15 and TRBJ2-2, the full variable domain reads DAMVIQNPRYQVTQFGKPVTLSCSQTLNHNVMYWYQQKSSQAPKLLFHYYDKDFNNEADTPDNFQSRRPNTSFCFLDIRSPGLGDTAMYLCATRDREVGRELFFGEGSRLTVL.

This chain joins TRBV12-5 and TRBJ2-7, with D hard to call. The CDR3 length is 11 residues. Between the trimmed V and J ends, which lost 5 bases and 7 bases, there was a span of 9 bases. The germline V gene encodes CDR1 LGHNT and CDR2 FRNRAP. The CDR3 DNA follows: TGTGCTAGTGGTCCCTGTTTAGAGCAGTACTTC. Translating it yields CASGPCLEQYF.

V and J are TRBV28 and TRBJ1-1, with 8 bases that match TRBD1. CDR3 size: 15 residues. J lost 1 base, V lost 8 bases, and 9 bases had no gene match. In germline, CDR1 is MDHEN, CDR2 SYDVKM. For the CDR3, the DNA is TGTGCCAGCGGAACCAGCGGGACAGGGAACACTGAAGCTTTCTTT. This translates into CASGTSGTGNTEAFF.

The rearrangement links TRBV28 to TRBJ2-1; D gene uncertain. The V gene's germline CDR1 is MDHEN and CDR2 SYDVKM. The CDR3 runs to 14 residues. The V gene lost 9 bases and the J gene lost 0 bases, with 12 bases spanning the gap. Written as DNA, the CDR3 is TGTGCCAGTCAGGCCCCAAGCTCCTACAATGAGCAGTTCTTC. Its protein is CASQAPSSYNEQFF.

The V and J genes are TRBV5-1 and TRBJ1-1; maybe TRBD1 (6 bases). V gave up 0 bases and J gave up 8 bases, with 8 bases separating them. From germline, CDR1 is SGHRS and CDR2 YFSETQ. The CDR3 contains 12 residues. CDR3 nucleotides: TGCGCCAGCAGCTTGGGGCAGGGGGAAGCTTTCTTT. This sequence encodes CASSLGQGEAFF.

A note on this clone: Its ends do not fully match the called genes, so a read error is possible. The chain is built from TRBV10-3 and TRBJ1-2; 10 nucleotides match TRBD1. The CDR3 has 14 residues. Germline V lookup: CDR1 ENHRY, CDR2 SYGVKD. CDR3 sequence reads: CAISASGTGDGCTF. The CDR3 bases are TGTGCCATCAGTGCCTCCGGGACAGGGGATGGCTGCACCTTC.

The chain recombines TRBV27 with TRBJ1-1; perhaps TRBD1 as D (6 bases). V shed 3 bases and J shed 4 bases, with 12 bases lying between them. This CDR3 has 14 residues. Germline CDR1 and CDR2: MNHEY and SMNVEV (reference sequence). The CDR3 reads CASSLNRVGTEAFF. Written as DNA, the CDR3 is TGTGCCAGCAGTTTGAACAGGGTGGGCACTGAAGCTTTCTTT.

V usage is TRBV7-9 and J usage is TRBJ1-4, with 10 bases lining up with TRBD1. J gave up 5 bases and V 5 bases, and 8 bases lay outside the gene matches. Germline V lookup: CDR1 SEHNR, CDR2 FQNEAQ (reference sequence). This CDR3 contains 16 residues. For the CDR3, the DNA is TGTGCCAGCAGCCCAAGACCGGGACAGGGGAATGAAAAACTGTTTTTT. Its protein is CASSPRPGQGNEKLFF. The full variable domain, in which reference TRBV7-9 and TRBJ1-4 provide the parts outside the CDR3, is DTGVSQNPRHKITKRGQNVTFRCDPISEHNRLYWYRQTLGQGPEFLTYFQNEAQLEKSRLLSDRFSAERPKGSFSTLEIQRTEQGDSAMYLCASSPRPGQGNEKLFFGSGTQLSVL.

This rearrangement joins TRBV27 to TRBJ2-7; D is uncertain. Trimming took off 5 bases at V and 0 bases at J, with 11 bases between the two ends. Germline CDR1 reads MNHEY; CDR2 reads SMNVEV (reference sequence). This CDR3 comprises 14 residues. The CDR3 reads CASSQDSNSYEQYF. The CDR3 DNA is TGTGCCAGCAGTCAAGACTCGAACTCCTACGAGCAGTACTTC.

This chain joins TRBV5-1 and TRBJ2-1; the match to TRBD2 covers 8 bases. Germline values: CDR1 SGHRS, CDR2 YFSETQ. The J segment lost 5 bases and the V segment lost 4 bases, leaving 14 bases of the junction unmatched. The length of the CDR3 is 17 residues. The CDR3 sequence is CASSRGSEGLVDNEQFF. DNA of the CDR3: TGCGCCAGCAGCCGTGGGTCTGAGGGACTAGTGGACAATGAGCAGTTCTTC.

CDR3 amino acids: CASSPQTIYGYTF. Written as DNA, the CDR3 is TGTGCCAGCAGCCCCCAAACTATCTATGGCTACACCTTC. This chain links TRBV28 with TRBJ1-2, with D unresolved. Germline V CDR1 and CDR2: MDHEN, SYDVKM. V was clipped by 6 bases and J by 4 bases, with 12 bases between them. CDR3 length: 13 residues.

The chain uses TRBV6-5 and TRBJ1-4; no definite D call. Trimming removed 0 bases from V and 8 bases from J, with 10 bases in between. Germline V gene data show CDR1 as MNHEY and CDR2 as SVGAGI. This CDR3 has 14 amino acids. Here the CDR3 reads CASSYSTRVEKLFF. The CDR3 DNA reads TGTGCCAGCAGTTACTCCACGAGGGTCGAAAAACTGTTTTTT.

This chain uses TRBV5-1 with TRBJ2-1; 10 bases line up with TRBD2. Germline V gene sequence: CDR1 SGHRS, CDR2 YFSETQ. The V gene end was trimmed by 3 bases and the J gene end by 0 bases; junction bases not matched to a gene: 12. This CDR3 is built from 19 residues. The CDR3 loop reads CASSSRPTSGDPSYNEQFF. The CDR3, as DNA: TGCGCCAGCAGCTCGAGGCCAACTAGCGGGGATCCCTCCTACAATGAGCAGTTCTTC.

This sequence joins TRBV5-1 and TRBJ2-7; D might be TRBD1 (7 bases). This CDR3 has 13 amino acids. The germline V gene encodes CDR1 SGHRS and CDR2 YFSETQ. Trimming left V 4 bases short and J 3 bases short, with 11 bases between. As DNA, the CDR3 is TGCGCCAGCAGCGGGGGGACAGACTACGAGCAGTACTTC. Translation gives CASSGGTDYEQYF.

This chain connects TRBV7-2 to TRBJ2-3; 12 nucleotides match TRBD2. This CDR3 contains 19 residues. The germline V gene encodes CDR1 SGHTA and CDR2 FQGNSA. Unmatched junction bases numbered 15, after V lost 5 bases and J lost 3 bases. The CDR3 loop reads CASSLGFTTSGRRTDTQYF. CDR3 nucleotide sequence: TGTGCCAGCAGCCTAGGATTTACGACTAGCGGGAGAAGGACAGATACGCAGTATTTT. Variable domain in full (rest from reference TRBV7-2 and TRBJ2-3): GAGVSQSPSNKVTEKGKDVELRCDPISGHTALYWYRQSLGQGLEFLIYFQGNSAPDKSGLPSDRFSAERTGGSVSTLTIQRTQQEDSAVYLCASSLGFTTSGRRTDTQYFGPGTRLTVL.

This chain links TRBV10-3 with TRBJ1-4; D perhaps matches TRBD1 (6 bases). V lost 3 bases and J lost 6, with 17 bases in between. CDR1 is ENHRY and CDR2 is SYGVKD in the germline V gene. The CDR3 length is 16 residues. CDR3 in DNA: TGTGCCATCAGTGAAACTGTGGGGGGGGCCCATGAAAAACTGTTTTTT. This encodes CAISETVGGAHEKLFF.

CDR3 bases: TGTGCCAGTAGTATTCGAATAGACTCTGGAAACACCATATATTTT. It translates to CASSIRIDSGNTIYF. The V call is TRBV19, the J call TRBJ1-3, with unresolved D. The CDR3 runs to 15 residues. Deletions cut 3 bases from V and 0 bases from J, with 9 bases between. The germline CDR1 and CDR2 sequences are LNHDA and SQIVND (reference sequence). Using reference TRBV19 and TRBJ1-3 for the parts outside the CDR3, the full variable domain is DGGITQSPKYLFRKEGQNVTLSCEQNLNHDAMYWYRQDPGQGLRLIYYSQIVNDFQKGDIAEGYSVSREKKESFPLTVTSAQKNPTAFYLCASSIRIDSGNTIYFGEGSWLTVV.

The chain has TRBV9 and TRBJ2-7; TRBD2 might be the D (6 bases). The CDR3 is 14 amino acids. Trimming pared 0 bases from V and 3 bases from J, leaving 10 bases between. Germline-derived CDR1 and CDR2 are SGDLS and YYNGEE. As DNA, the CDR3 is TGTGCCAGCAGCGTAGATGCGGGAAACTACGAGCAGTACTTC. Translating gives CASSVDAGNYEQYF.

CDR3 DNA: TGTGCCAGCAGTGAAGTTGGGCTCAGGGTAGTTAAGAATGGCTACACCTTC. Translating it yields CASSEVGLRVVKNGYTF. The chain couples TRBV2 to TRBJ1-2, with a tentative D call TRBD1 (5 bases). Between the trimmed V and J ends, which lost 1 base and 6 bases, there was a span of 21 bases. Germline values: CDR1 SNHLY, CDR2 FYNNEI. The CDR3 length is 17 residues.

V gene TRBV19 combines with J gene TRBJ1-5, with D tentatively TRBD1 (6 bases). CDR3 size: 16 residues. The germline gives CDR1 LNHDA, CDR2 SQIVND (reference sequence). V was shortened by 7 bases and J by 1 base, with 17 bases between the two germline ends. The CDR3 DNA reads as TGTGCCAGTATGACAGTGGGGGCAGGGAGCAATCAGCCCCAGCATTTT. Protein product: CASMTVGAGSNQPQHF.

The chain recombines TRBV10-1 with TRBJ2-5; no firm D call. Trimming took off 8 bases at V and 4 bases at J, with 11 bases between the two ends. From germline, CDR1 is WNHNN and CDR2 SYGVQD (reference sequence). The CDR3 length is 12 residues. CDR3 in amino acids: CASRAFPETQYF. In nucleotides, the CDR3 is TGCGCCAGCCGAGCCTTCCCAGAGACCCAGTACTTC.

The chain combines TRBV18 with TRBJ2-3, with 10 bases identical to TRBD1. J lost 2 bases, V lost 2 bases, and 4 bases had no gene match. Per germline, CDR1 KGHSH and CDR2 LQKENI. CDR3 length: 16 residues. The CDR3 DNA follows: TGTGCCAGCTCACCAAGGACAGGGGGGTCCACAGATACGCAGTATTTT. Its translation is CASSPRTGGSTDTQYF. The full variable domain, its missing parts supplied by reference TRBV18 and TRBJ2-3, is NAGVMQNPRHLVRRRGQEARLRCSPMKGHSHVYWYRQLPEEGLKFMVYLQKENIIDESGMPKERFSAEFPKEGPSILRIQQVVRGDSAAYFCASSPRTGGSTDTQYFGPGTRLTVL.

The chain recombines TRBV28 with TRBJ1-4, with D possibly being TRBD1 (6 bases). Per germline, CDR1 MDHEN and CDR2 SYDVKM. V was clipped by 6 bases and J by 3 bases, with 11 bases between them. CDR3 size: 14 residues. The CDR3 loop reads CASRGGAANEKLFF. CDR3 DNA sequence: TGTGCCAGCAGGGGGGGGGCGGCTAATGAAAAACTGTTTTTT.

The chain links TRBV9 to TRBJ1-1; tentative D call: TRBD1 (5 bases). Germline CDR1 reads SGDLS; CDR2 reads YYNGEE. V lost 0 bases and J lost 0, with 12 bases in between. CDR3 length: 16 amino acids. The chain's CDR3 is CASSVGVGGMNTEAFF. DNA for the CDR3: TGTGCCAGCAGCGTAGGGGTCGGGGGAATGAACACTGAAGCTTTCTTT.